The entry that follows covers one TCR beta chain sequence. Its antigen remains unidentified. Within one base of it there is no much larger clone, and no base qualities were kept. The CDR3 spans 14 residues, from the cysteine through the phenylalanine. Of all the DNA, just the CDR3 is kept, 42 bases in frame from base 1. As encoded in the germline V gene (reference sequence), CDR1 is SGHNT while CDR2 is YYREEE. V is clipped by 10 bases and J by 0 bases, and the sequence between their germline boundaries is 13 bases long. TCRbeta CDR3 regions were amplified from genomic DNA by means of the immunoSEQ Assay, a bias-controlled multiplex PCR. The published analysis was carried out like this. Within the assay, amplification of reference gene primers was used to estimate how many nucleated cells each sample contained. Sequence reads were collapsed and filtered to measure the absolute abundance of every unique TCRbeta CDR3 rearrangement. For each sample, productive Simpson clonality was calculated as the square root of Simpson's diversity index over productive rearrangements. TCRdb provides this immuneACCESS table in a form limited to in-frame rearrangements. Some clones are lacking; in checked studies, under half of them reflect an unresolved V gene, and why the rest are absent is not known. That table gives V, J and clone size, and the DNA gave D and trimming. The sample contains over 350,000 clones, more than 75% of them found a single time. Approximately 1.2% of the sample is taken by the ten largest.

The sample belongs to a study of blood T cell repertoires in COVID-19 (dated by TCRdb to the early 2020s). About the study as a whole: Samples from collaborators originated in the United States, Italy and Spain and spanned both the acute and convalescent phases of COVID-19. The material from the prospective study consisted of cDNA or gDNA derived from T cells, B-cell-depleted T cells, or PBMCs. Deeply sampled blood TCRbeta repertoires from subjects exposed to, actively infected with, or recovered from COVID-19 were included in the dataset. The repertoires were released in a freely available public database intended as a resource for research on the immune response to SARS-CoV-2. Samples came from the ongoing ImmuneRACE study (first 160 participants) plus 1,254 subjects from 6 global collaborators. The sample metadata nearly always contained a de-identified subject ID, COVID-19 status, age in years and sex. HLA class I and class II types, where available, came from metadata supplied by the sample provider rather than from assay-based typing.

Paper-wide results and their limitations: Clinical and demographic metadata were provided uncurated, with the amount varying by source and participant.

Participants in the prospective study were aged roughly 18 to 89 years, lived in under 30 United States geographic areas, and enrolled through a virtual design. Cohort assignment in the prospective study relied on participant-reported clinical history from a screening survey and a study questionnaire. ImmuneRACE Cohort 3 recovered participants were defined by two consecutive negative NP/OP PCR tests, healthcare professional clearance, or symptom resolution. Mobile phlebotomists in the prospective study collected whole blood, serum and a nasopharyngeal or oropharyngeal swab from every participant. Participants in the prospective study had the option to provide additional blood draws and questionnaires over a roughly two-month period. Prospective study blood samples were shipped either frozen or at room temperature before DNA extraction.

This clonotype originated in a woman between 18 and 30 years old who had recovered from COVID-19. Input material: PBMCs or T cells enriched from blood (not recorded which). The chain joins TRBV5-4 to TRBJ1-4, with the D gene not confidently named. This receptor has the CDR3 CAYTPSTTNEKLFF. The nucleotides are TGTGCCTACACGCCCAGTACAACTAATGAAAAACTGTTTTTT.